A single sample gave rise to the 13 T cell receptor beta chains below, sequenced in a study of shared clonotypes between healthy human individuals. The table came from immunoSEQ multiplex PCR; TCRdb's copy has only in-frame clones and leaves some out. The data hold millions of clones, with approximately 92% observed a single time. The sample taken for sequencing was naive CD4+ T cells sorted from blood. Subset specified: CD45RA+ positively selected. The receptor source for this set is a man aged 18 to 29 in good health.

The CDR3 DNA is TGTGCCAGCAGCTTAAAGCTCTTTGCAGGTGATACGCAGTATTTT. As protein: CASSLKLFAGDTQYF. This chain uses TRBV7-3 with TRBJ2-3; no clear D gene. V was trimmed by 1 base and J by 6 bases, leaving 14 bases between them. There are 15 residues in the CDR3. CDR1 and CDR2 from the germline V gene are SGHTA and FQGTGA.

The chain uses TRBV29-1 and TRBJ1-2; D is uncertain. From germline, CDR1 is SQVTM and CDR2 ANQGSEA. Trimming cost V 4 bases and J 7 bases, with 13 bases left between them. This CDR3 has 12 amino acids. The DNA for the CDR3 is TGCAGCGTTGCGGAGGAAGTTGCTGGCTACACCTTC. It codes for CSVAEEVAGYTF.

The chain joins TRBV2 to TRBJ2-3, with 7 bases identical to TRBD1. The junction had 2 bases not matched to a gene; V was cut back by 5 bases and J by 9 bases. This CDR3 is built from 11 residues. Per germline, CDR1 SNHLY and CDR2 FYNNEI. In DNA, the CDR3 is TGTGCCAGCAGTACAGGGGAAACGCAGTATTTT. Protein: CASSTGETQYF.

The chain has TRBV19 and TRBJ2-3; tentative D call: TRBD1 (5 bases). Germline loops: CDR1 LNHDA, CDR2 SQIVND (reference sequence). The CDR3 extends over 15 amino acids. V lost 2 bases, J lost 4 bases, and 13 bases lay in between. DNA for the CDR3: TGTGCCAGTAGTATATCGCCAGGGAACGCAGATACGCAGTATTTT. This sequence encodes CASSISPGNADTQYF.

The V call is TRBV18, the J call TRBJ2-2, with TRBD1 as a possible D gene (6 bases). The length of the CDR3 is 14 residues. Germline V gene sequence: CDR1 KGHSH, CDR2 LQKENI. V was clipped by 8 bases and J by 6 bases, with 16 bases between them. DNA of the CDR3: TGTGCCAGCGAGGAACAGGGATTCGCCGGGGAGCTGTTTTTT. Encoded protein: CASEEQGFAGELFF.

This sequence joins TRBV7-2 and TRBJ2-4, with TRBD2 identical over 10 bases. Germline CDR1 reads SGHTA; CDR2 reads FQGNSA. The CDR3 spans 14 residues. The V segment lost 2 bases and the J segment 6 bases; nucleotides outside the gene matches: 1. The CDR3 sequence: CASSLRTSGNIQYF. The CDR3 DNA reads as TGTGCCAGCAGCTTAAGGACTAGCGGAAACATTCAGTACTTC.

The gene calls are TRBV11-3 and TRBJ1-3; 7 positions match TRBD1. The CDR3 is 17 residues long. CDR1 SGHNT and CDR2 YENEEA come from the germline V gene. Trimming at V came to 4 bases and at J to 0 bases, leaving 9 bases not matched to a gene. The CDR3 DNA is TGTGCCAGCAGCTCGCTCACCGGGACAGTCTCTGGAAACACCATATATTTT. It is translated as CASSSLTGTVSGNTIYF.

This sequence joins TRBV7-2 and TRBJ2-1; no definite D call. CDR3 length equals 15 residues. Per germline, CDR1 SGHTA and CDR2 FQGNSA. The germline V and J ends were trimmed by 0 bases and 3 bases, with 9 bases remaining between them. The DNA of the CDR3 is TGTGCCAGCAGCTTAGCGGCTGTCTACTACAATGAGCAGTTCTTC. The encoded protein is CASSLAAVYYNEQFF.

The chain is built from TRBV7-2 and TRBJ2-7; 9 bases line up with TRBD1. This CDR3 has 15 residues. Unmatched junction bases numbered 6, after V lost 4 bases and J lost 2 bases. CDR1 and CDR2 from the germline V gene are SGHTA and FQGNSA. The CDR3 region has the DNA TGTGCCAGCAGCTCGGGACAGGGCTTCACCTACGAGCAGTACTTC. Protein: CASSSGQGFTYEQYF.

CDR3 residues: CASSLGWGGYEQYF. CDR3 bases: TGTGCCAGCAGCTTAGGATGGGGTGGGTACGAGCAGTACTTC. The rearrangement joins TRBV7-2 to TRBJ2-7, with D unresolved. This CDR3 has 14 amino acids. V lost 1 base and J lost 4, with 11 bases in between. In germline, CDR1 is SGHTA, CDR2 FQGNSA.

The V call is TRBV6-6, the J call TRBJ1-2, with no clear D. CDR1 and CDR2 (germline): MNHNY, SVGAGI (reference sequence). Deletions cut 7 bases from V and 0 bases from J, with 9 bases between. The CDR3 is made up of 13 amino acids. The CDR3 protein is CASNPTTNYGYTF. DNA of the CDR3: TGTGCCAGCAACCCAACTACTAACTATGGCTACACCTTC.

With respect to this clone: This CDR3 is also generated by other DNA sequences in the sample. The chain employs TRBV5-1 and TRBJ2-7; the D is unclear. The germline V gene encodes CDR1 SGHRS and CDR2 YFSETQ. The ends were cut back, 0 bases at V and 0 bases at J, with 7 bases in the middle. The CDR3 loop spans 14 amino acids. CDR3 sequence: CASSLGQLSYEQYF. The CDR3 bases are TGCGCCAGCAGCTTGGGACAACTCTCCTACGAGCAGTACTTC.

The V call is TRBV7-8, the J call TRBJ1-6; D not resolved. The CDR3 has 12 residues. V lost 4 bases, J lost 11 bases, and 9 bases lay in between. From germline, CDR1 is SGHVS and CDR2 FQNEAQ. CDR3 region: CASSSTVPPLHF. In DNA, the CDR3 is TGTGCCAGCAGCTCAACAGTGCCACCCCTCCACTTT.